The clone carrying this T cell receptor (beta chain) was recorded at least ten times. The sample originates from a study of T cells in Graves' hyperthyroidism and ophthalmopathy. Per the germline V gene, CDR1 is MDHEN and CDR2 is SYDVKM. V was clipped by 6 bases and J by 1 base, with 18 bases between them. This CDR3 spans 16 amino acids. Amplified TCR beta CDR3 regions came from RNA transcripts. The TCR CDR3 first-round RT-PCR relied on the HTBI primer set. TCRdb reprocessed the multiplex PCR reads with MiXCR, giving one entry per CDR3 protein. Among hundreds of thousands of distinct CDR3 sequences listed, approximately 23% were seen once.

This chain joins TRBV28 and TRBJ2-5; D is perhaps TRBD2 (6 bases). This TCR was sampled from a woman aged 40 to 50 with Graves' ophthalmopathy. Sequencing input: blood. CDR3 coding DNA: TGTGCCAGCAGCACCGACCTGGGGGGATTCCAAGAGACCCAGTACTTC. Encoded protein: CASSTDLGGFQETQYF.